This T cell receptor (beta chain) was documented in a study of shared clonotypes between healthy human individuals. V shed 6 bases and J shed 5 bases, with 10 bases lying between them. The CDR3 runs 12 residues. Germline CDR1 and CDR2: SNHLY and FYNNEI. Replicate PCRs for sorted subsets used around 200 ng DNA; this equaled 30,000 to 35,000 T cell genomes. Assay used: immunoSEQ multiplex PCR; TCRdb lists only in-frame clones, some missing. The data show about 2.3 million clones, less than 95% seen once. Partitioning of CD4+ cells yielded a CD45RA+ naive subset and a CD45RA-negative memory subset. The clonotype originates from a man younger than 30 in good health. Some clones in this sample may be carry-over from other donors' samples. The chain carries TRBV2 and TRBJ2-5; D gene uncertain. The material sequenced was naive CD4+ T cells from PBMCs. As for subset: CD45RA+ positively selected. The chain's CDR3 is CASSYIIETQYF. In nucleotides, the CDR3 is TGTGCCAGCAGCTACATCATTGAGACCCAGTACTTC.